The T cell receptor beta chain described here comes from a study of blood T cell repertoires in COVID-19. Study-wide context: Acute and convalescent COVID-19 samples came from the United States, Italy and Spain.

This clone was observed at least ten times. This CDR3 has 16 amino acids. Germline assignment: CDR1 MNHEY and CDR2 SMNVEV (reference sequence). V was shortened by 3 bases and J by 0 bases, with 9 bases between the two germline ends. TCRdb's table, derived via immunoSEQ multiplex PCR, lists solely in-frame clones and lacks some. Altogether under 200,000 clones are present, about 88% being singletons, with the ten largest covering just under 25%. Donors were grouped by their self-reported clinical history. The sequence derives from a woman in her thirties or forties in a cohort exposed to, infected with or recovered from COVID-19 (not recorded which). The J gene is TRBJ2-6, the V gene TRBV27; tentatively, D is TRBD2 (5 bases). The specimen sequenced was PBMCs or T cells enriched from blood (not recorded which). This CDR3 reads CASSFSGSSGANVLTF. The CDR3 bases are TGTGCCAGCAGTTTTTCGGGGAGCTCTGGGGCCAACGTCCTGACTTTC.